The 16 T cell receptor beta chains below all came from one sample that was sequenced in a study of cytomegalovirus exposure and HLA in healthy donors. The PCR employed 60 Vbeta primers together with 13 Jbeta primers. Measured with immunoSEQ multiplex PCR; TCRdb has only the in-frame clones, and not every one. The sample holds 50,000 to 70,000 clones. The sample was PBMCs. Source of these receptors: a man aged 45-60 years in good health and CMV-seropositive.

The J gene is TRBJ2-3, the V gene TRBV7-2; D is possibly TRBD2 (6 bases). With 4 bases removed from V and 4 bases from J, the gap between germline ends came to 12 bases. This CDR3 contains 14 residues. Looked up from germline, CDR1 is SGHTA and CDR2 is FQGNSA. CDR3 sequence: CASSSGVGSDTQYF. CDR3 nucleotides: TGTGCCAGCAGCTCGGGAGTAGGGTCAGATACGCAGTATTTT.

The CDR3: CASSLGQGLLAEQYF. In DNA form, the CDR3 reads TGTGCCAGCAGCTTGGGACAGGGTCTTCTCGCCGAGCAGTACTTC. V is TRBV5-4 and J is TRBJ2-7; 7 bases align to TRBD1. Germline loops: CDR1 SGHNT, CDR2 YYREEE (reference sequence). The CDR3 covers 15 residues. J was trimmed by 6 bases and V by 0 bases; bases with no gene match: 9.

The V gene is TRBV6-5, the J gene TRBJ1-2, with D perhaps matching TRBD1 (6 bases). The V and J ends lost 6 bases and 8 bases respectively, with 22 bases between them. Germline values: CDR1 MNHEY, CDR2 SVGAGI. This CDR3 has 15 amino acids. For the CDR3, the DNA is TGTGCCAGCAGACCTCCGCAACAGGGCGGTTCGGGCTACACCTTC. This gives the protein CASRPPQQGGSGYTF.

This chain connects TRBV29-1 to TRBJ2-7; 8 bases line up with TRBD1. The V segment lost 8 bases and the J segment 6 bases; nucleotides outside the gene matches: 9. The germline V gene encodes CDR1 SQVTM and CDR2 ANQGSEA. The CDR3 consists of 12 residues. This chain's CDR3 is CSCDRGNGEQYF. The CDR3 bases are TGCAGCTGTGACAGGGGAAACGGCGAGCAGTACTTC.

This chain connects TRBV4-3 to TRBJ1-3; no definite D call. CDR1 LGHNA and CDR2 YSLEER come from the germline V gene. There are 15 residues in the CDR3. V shed 0 bases and J shed 0 bases, with 6 bases lying between them. CDR3 region: CASSQDWSSGNTIYF. CDR3 DNA: TGCGCCAGCAGCCAAGATTGGAGCTCTGGAAACACCATATATTTT.

The rearrangement links TRBV7-8 to TRBJ2-1; D is undetermined. The V end lost 8 bases, the J end lost 6 bases, and 17 bases lay between the germline ends. This CDR3 has 14 residues. Germline V CDR1 and CDR2: SGHVS, FQNEAQ. CDR3 loop: CASAVGPLVNEQFF. CDR3 coding DNA: TGTGCCAGCGCAGTGGGCCCACTCGTCAATGAGCAGTTCTTC.

The chain combines TRBV5-1 with TRBJ2-3; tentatively, D is TRBD1 (5 bases). The germline gives CDR1 SGHRS, CDR2 YFSETQ. CDR3 length: 14 amino acids. V lost 3 bases and J 0 bases, leaving 8 bases between the germline ends. The CDR3 nucleotides read TGCGCCAGCAGCTCGCGACAGAGCACAGATACGCAGTATTTT. Translating it yields CASSSRQSTDTQYF.

The chain couples TRBV4-1 to TRBJ1-4; D possibly corresponds to TRBD1 (5 bases). Germline assignment: CDR1 MGHRA and CDR2 YSYEKL. This CDR3 is built from 16 residues. The V and J ends lost 5 bases and 6 bases respectively, with 19 bases between them. For the CDR3, the DNA is TGCGCCAGCAGCGACAGCCCTAGGGTGTCCGATGAAAAACTGTTTTTT. As protein: CASSDSPRVSDEKLFF.

The chain recombines TRBV2 with TRBJ1-1, with 8 nucleotides matching TRBD1. Germline CDR1 SNHLY, CDR2 FYNNEI. The CDR3 covers 14 residues. The junction had 6 bases not matched to a gene; V was cut back by 4 bases and J by 5 bases. The CDR3 is CASSADRVWTEAFF. In DNA, the CDR3 is TGTGCCAGCAGTGCGGACAGGGTCTGGACTGAAGCTTTCTTT.

The rearrangement uses TRBV5-1 and TRBJ2-3, with D possibly TRBD1 on 6 matching bases. The germline V gene encodes CDR1 SGHRS and CDR2 YFSETQ. V was clipped by 4 bases and J by 8 bases, with 14 bases between them. CDR3 length: 13 amino acids. Here the CDR3 DNA reads TGCGCCAGCAGCATCCAACAGGGTGGTACGCAGTATTTT. It is translated as CASSIQQGGTQYF.

The chain links TRBV18 to TRBJ1-5, with D maybe TRBD1 (6 bases). CDR1 KGHSH and CDR2 LQKENI come from the germline V gene. Trimming removed 3 bases at V and 4 bases at J, with 13 bases between. This CDR3 spans 15 amino acids. DNA of the CDR3: TGTGCCAGCTCACCTGGGGGCAGTTCAAATCAGCCCCAGCATTTT. Translated: CASSPGGSSNQPQHF.

This chain joins TRBV4-1 and TRBJ2-4, with 7 bases fitting TRBD2. Unmatched junction bases numbered 9, after V lost 0 bases and J lost 1 base. Germline loops: CDR1 MGHRA, CDR2 YSYEKL. This CDR3 region has 18 residues. The CDR3 loop is CASSQDKGTKGAKNIQYF. CDR3 bases: TGCGCCAGCAGCCAAGATAAAGGGACTAAGGGGGCCAAAAACATTCAGTACTTC.

The chain combines TRBV6-5 with TRBJ1-1; the D is unclear. This CDR3 comprises 14 residues. V was cut by 4 bases and J by 1 base, with 10 bases left in between. From germline, CDR1 is MNHEY and CDR2 SVGAGI. Here the CDR3 reads CASSFRQANTEAFF. CDR3 nucleotide sequence: TGTGCCAGCAGTTTTCGTCAGGCGAACACTGAAGCTTTCTTT.

The chain employs TRBV6-1 and TRBJ2-3; TRBD2 is a possible D gene (7 bases). V was cut by 8 bases and J by 14 bases, with 26 bases left in between. CDR1 and CDR2 (germline): MNHNS, SASEGT. This CDR3 has 14 amino acids. The CDR3 bases are TGTGCCAGCTTTGAGGAGGGGGGGCCACTCAAACGGTATTTT. Translating gives CASFEEGGPLKRYF.

The gene calls are TRBV7-2 and TRBJ2-7, with TRBD2 as a possible D gene (5 bases). Germline V gives CDR1 SGHTA, CDR2 FQGNSA. This CDR3 is built from 13 residues. Trimming took 5 bases from V and 2 from J, leaving 10 bases between them. As DNA, the CDR3 is TGTGCCAGCAGCATACCGGGGACCTACGAGCAGTACTTC. Translated, it gives CASSIPGTYEQYF.

This sequence joins TRBV4-1 and TRBJ2-3, with 11 bases that match TRBD2. The CDR3 totals 16 residues. Trimming took 1 base from V and 2 from J; bases not matched to a gene: 2. Germline CDR1 MGHRA, CDR2 YSYEKL. The CDR3 region is CASSQVLAGATDTQYF. CDR3 nucleotide sequence: TGCGCCAGCAGCCAAGTACTAGCGGGGGCCACAGATACGCAGTATTTT.